Listed here is a single T cell receptor beta chain. Its specificity is not known. Sequenced with the Oncomine TCR Beta short-read assay was DNA taken from cultured CD4+ T cells. Genomic DNA extraction was carried out from cultured CD4+ T cells. TCRdb re-analysed the PCR reads in MiXCR, keeping a single row per CDR3 protein. Of some 16,000 distinct CDR3 sequences listed, 52% are singletons. The record originates from a study of vaccination and CD4 T cells after COVID-19. Study at large: Researchers treated cells with overlapping spike peptides taken from SARS-CoV-2, HCoV-NL63, HCoV-OC43 and HCoV-229E.

Described treatment: 10-day PBMC culture with coronavirus spike peptide pools or control peptides (ViraFEST assay). Every well contained around 2 million PBMCs, which were grown with about 9.3 IU/ml IL-2 and 9 to 10 ug/ml peptide pools. When 10 days of culture had elapsed, CD4+ T cells were isolated by negative selection. The clonotype was recovered from a human donor who had recovered from COVID-19. The sequencing here drew on CD4+ T cells from blood, cultured in vitro, taken before SARS-CoV-2 vaccination.

The CDR3 region is CASSGQSTDTQYF. In nucleotides, the CDR3 is TGTGCCAGCTCGGGACAGTCCACAGATACGCAGTATTTT. This chain uses TRBV12-3 or TRBV12-4 with TRBJ2-3; 7 nucleotides line up with TRBD1. The junction had 4 bases not matched to a gene; V was cut back by 8 bases and J by 2 bases. The CDR3 runs 13 residues.